Only a few counts were recorded for the clone carrying this TCR beta chain. Antigen unknown. This sample is drawn from a study of human T cells and chemical hapten exposure. Study background: Reading of the patch tests, which applied 0.01% DPC to the upper back, occurred at 6 days.

This sample's time point: pre-sensitization, week 0. Treatment meaning: therapeutic diphenylcyclopropenone sensitization with weekly scalp DPC. Each CDR3 protein gets one entry after TCRdb re-called the RACE reads with MiXCR. The data contain 380,000 or so distinct CDR3 sequences, about 5% of them singletons. Study outcomes and limitations: All donors were alopecia patients, so their immunity may differ from that of healthy people.

CDR3 length: 15 amino acids. Per germline, CDR1 MNHNS and CDR2 SASEGT. The V and J ends lost 6 bases and 1 base, in that order; junction bases with no gene match: 8. This chain links TRBV6-1 with TRBJ2-7; TRBD1 matches 8 bases. The material was whole blood, obtained in connection with sensitization to the hapten diphenylcyclopropenone (DPC). The sequence came from a woman aged 18-35 years with alopecia areata. Some clones in this sample may be carry-over from other donors' samples. This chain's CDR3 is CASSRQGQVSYEQYF. For the CDR3, the DNA is TGTGCCAGCAGCCGCCAGGGACAGGTATCCTACGAGCAGTACTTC.